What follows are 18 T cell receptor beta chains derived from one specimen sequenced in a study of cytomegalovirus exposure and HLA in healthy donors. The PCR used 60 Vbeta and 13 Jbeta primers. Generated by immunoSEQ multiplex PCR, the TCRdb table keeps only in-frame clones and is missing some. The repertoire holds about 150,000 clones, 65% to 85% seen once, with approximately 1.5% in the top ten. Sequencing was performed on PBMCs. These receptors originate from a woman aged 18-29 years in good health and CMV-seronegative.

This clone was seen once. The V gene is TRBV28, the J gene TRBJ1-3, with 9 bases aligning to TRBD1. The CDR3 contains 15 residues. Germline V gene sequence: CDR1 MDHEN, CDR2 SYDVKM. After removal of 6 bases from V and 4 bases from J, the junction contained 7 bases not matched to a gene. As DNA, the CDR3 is TGTGCCAGCAGGGCTACAGGGGGCGCCGGAAACACCATATATTTT. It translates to CASRATGGAGNTIYF.

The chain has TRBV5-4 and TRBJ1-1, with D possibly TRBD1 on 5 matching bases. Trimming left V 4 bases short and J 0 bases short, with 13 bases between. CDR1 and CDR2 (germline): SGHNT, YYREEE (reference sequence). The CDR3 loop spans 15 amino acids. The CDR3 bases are TGTGCCAGCAGCCCTCCGGGGGAGCTGAACACTGAAGCTTTCTTT. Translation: CASSPPGELNTEAFF.

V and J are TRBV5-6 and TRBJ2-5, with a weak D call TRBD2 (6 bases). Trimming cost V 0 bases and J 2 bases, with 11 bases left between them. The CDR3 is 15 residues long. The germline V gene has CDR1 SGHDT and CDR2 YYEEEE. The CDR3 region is CASSLDLGGQETQYF. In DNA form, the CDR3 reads TGTGCCAGCAGCTTGGATCTGGGAGGTCAAGAGACCCAGTACTTC.

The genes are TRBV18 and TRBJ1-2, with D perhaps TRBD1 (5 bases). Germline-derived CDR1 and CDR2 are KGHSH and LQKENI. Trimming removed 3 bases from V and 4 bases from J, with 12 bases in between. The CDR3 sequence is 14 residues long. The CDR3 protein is CASSPGGPGYGYTF. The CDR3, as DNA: TGTGCCAGCTCACCGGGGGGTCCTGGCTATGGCTACACCTTC.

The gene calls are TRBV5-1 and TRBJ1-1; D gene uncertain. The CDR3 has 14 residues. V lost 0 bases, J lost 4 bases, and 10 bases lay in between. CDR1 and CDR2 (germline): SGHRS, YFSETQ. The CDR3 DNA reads TGCGCCAGCAGCTTGGTGCCCCGGGTCACTGAAGCTTTCTTT. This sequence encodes CASSLVPRVTEAFF.

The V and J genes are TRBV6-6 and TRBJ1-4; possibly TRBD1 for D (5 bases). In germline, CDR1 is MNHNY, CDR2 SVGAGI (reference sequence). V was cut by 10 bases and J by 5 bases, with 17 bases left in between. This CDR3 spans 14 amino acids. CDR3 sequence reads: CATSWGGGNEKLFF. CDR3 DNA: TGTGCCACCTCCTGGGGCGGGGGAAATGAAAAACTGTTTTTT.

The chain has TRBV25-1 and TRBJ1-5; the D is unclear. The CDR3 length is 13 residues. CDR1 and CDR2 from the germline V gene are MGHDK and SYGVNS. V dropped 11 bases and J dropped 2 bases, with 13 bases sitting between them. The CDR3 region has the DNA TGTGCCTCCCCCCGGGGAGGCAATCAGCCCCAGCATTTT. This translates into CASPRGGNQPQHF.

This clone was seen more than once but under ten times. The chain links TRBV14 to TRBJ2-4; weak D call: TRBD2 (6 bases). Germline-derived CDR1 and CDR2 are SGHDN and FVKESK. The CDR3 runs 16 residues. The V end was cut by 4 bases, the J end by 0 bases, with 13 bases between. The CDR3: CASSRGGGAAKNIQYF. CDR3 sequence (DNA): TGTGCCAGCAGCCGCGGCGGAGGGGCAGCCAAAAACATTCAGTACTTC.

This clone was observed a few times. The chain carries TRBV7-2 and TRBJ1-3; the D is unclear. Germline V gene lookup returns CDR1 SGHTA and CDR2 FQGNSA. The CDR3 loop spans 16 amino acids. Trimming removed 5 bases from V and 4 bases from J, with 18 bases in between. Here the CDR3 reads CASSPGNRLRGNTIYF. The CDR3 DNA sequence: TGTGCCAGCAGCCCGGGGAACCGACTTAGGGGAAACACCATATATTTT. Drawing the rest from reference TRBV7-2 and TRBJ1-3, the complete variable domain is GAGVSQSPSNKVTEKGKDVELRCDPISGHTALYWYRQSLGQGLEFLIYFQGNSAPDKSGLPSDRFSAERTGGSVSTLTIQRTQQEDSAVYLCASSPGNRLRGNTIYFGEGSWLTVV.

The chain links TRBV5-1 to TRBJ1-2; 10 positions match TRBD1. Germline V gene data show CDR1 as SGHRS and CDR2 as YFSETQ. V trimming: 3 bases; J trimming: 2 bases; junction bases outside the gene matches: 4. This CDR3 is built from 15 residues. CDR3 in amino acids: CASSSRQGANYGYTF. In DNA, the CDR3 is TGCGCCAGCAGCTCCCGACAGGGGGCAAACTATGGCTACACCTTC.

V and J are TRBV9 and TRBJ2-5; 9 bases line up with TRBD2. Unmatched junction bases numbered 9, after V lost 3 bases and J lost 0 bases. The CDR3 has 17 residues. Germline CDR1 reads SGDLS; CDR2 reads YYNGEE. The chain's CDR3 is CASSDGLARRYQETQYF. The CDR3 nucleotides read TGTGCCAGCAGCGACGGACTAGCGCGACGGTACCAAGAGACCCAGTACTTC. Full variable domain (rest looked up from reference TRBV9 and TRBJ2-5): DSGVTQTPKHLITATGQRVTLRCSPRSGDLSVYWYQQSLDQGLQFLIQYYNGEERAKGNILERFSAQQFPDLHSELNLSSLELGDSALYFCASSDGLARRYQETQYFGPGTRLLVL.

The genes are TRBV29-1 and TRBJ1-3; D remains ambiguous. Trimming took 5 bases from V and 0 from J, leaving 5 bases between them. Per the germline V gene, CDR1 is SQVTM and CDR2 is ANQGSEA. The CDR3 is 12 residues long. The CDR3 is CSVFSSGNTIYF. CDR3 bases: TGCAGCGTTTTCAGCTCTGGAAACACCATATATTTT.

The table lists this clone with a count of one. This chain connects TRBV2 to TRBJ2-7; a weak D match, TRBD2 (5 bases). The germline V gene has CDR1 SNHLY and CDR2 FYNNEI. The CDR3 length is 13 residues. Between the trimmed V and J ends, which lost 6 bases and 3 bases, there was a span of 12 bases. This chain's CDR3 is CASREHGNYEQYF. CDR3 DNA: TGTGCCAGCAGGGAACACGGGAACTACGAGCAGTACTTC.

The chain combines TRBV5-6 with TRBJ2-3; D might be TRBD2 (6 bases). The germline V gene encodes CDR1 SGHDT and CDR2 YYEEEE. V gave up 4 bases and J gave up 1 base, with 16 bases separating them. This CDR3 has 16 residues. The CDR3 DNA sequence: TGTGCCAGCAGCCACTTCCGGCGGGGCGGCACAGATACGCAGTATTTT. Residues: CASSHFRRGGTDTQYF.

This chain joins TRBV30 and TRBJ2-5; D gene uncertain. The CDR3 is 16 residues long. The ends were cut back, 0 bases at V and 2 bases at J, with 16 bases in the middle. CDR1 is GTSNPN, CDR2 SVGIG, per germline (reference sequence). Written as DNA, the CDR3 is TGTGCCTGGAGTGTAAGAGGCCCACTTAGTCAAGAGACCCAGTACTTC. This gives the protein CAWSVRGPLSQETQYF.

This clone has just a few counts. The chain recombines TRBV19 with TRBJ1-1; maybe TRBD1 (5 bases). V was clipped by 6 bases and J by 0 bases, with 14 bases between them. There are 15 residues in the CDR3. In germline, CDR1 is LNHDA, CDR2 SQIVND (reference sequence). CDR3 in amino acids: CASSPTGVMNTEAFF. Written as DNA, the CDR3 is TGTGCCAGTAGCCCCACAGGTGTCATGAACACTGAAGCTTTCTTT.

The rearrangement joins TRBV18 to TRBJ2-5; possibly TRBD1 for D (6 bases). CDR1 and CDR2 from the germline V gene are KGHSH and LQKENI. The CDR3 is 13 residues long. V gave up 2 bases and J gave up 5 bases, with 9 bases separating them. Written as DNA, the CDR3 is TGTGCCAGCTCACCAAGCCAGGGGGAGACCCAGTACTTC. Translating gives CASSPSQGETQYF. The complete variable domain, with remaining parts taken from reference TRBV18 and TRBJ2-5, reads NAGVMQNPRHLVRRRGQEARLRCSPMKGHSHVYWYRQLPEEGLKFMVYLQKENIIDESGMPKERFSAEFPKEGPSILRIQQVVRGDSAAYFCASSPSQGETQYFGPGTRLLVL.

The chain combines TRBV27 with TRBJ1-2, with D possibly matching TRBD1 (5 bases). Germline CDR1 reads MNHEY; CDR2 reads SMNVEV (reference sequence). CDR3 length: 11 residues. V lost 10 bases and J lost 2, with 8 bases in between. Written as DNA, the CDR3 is TGTGCCACTCGGGGGAACTATGGCTACACCTTC. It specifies CATRGNYGYTF.